This passage covers 17 T cell receptor beta chains from one sample sequenced in a study of T-cell reconstitution after alpha-beta-depleted transplantation in children. Preparation of the TCRbeta library was carried out with unique molecular identifiers. TCRdb ran MiXCR on the PCR reads and lists one entry per CDR3 protein. Of roughly 180,000 distinct CDR3 sequences listed, more than 14% were seen once; the top ten hold over 10%. The sample consisted of PBMCs from the stem cell graft donor, taken from the stem cell graft. The receptors were gathered from a human donor who donated a stem cell graft to a child with acute lymphoblastic leukemia.

There are many counts of this clonotype. CDR3 sequence: CASSSLWEGLNEQFF. In DNA, the CDR3 is TGTGCCAGCAGCTCCCTATGGGAGGGCCTAAATGAGCAGTTCTTC. The rearrangement links TRBV5-6 to TRBJ2-1; 7 positions agree with TRBD2. V was pared by 3 bases and J by 7 bases, with 10 bases of the junction left unmatched. This CDR3 contains 15 residues. Germline CDR1 SGHDT, CDR2 YYEEEE.

Concerning this clonotype: Just one base apart from a much larger clone, this may be a read error. This chain links TRBV24-1 with TRBJ2-3; 12 bases match TRBD1. Germline V gene sequence: CDR1 KGHDR, CDR2 SFDVKD. The CDR3 extends over 16 amino acids. With 6 bases clipped from V and 5 bases from J, the junction kept 8 bases outside the gene matches. The CDR3 spells CATSPVGTGGKDTQYF. In DNA form, the CDR3 reads TGTGCCACCAGTCCCGTCGGGACAGGGGGCAAAGATACGCAGTATTTT.

In its sample, this clonotype was seen many times. This sequence joins TRBV9 and TRBJ2-1; TRBD1 aligns across 10 bases. This CDR3 contains 16 residues. Trimming at V came to 3 bases and at J to 6 bases, leaving 9 bases not matched to a gene. Germline CDR1 and CDR2: SGDLS and YYNGEE. The CDR3 spells CASSGYWTGGGNEQFF. Written as DNA, the CDR3 is TGTGCCAGCAGCGGATATTGGACAGGGGGTGGCAATGAGCAGTTCTTC.

This clonotype was found many times. The CDR3 DNA reads as TGTGCCAGCAGCCAAGGCAGATCGGTACAGCCCCAGCATTTT. Translation: CASSQGRSVQPQHF. The chain employs TRBV14 and TRBJ1-5; D unclear. V was pared by 1 base and J by 7 bases, with 11 bases between. The germline V gene has CDR1 SGHDN and CDR2 FVKESK. The CDR3 spans 14 residues.

This clonotype appeared many times. This chain joins TRBV7-9 and TRBJ1-1; TRBD1 matches at 7 bases. V shed 10 bases and J 8 bases; nucleotides not matched to a gene: 13. This CDR3 comprises 13 residues. Germline values: CDR1 SEHNR, CDR2 FQNEAQ (reference sequence). The CDR3 sequence: CANKWGDSEEAFF. The CDR3 bases are TGTGCCAACAAATGGGGGGACAGTGAGGAAGCTTTCTTT.

Concerning this clonotype: Possible read error: a much larger clone is one base away. The chain links TRBV20-1 to TRBJ2-3, with TRBD2 matching 8 bases. The CDR3 is 14 residues long. The V segment lost 8 bases and the J segment 1 base; nucleotides outside the gene matches: 8. Germline loops: CDR1 DFQATT, CDR2 SNEGSKA (reference sequence). DNA for the CDR3: TGCAGTCTTGACTTTAGCGGGGGCACAGATACGCAGTATTTT. It encodes CSLDFSGGTDTQYF.

This clonotype was recorded many times. This chain uses TRBV5-1 with TRBJ2-3, with 13 bases aligning to TRBD2. This CDR3 is built from 17 residues. Germline V lookup: CDR1 SGHRS, CDR2 YFSETQ. V dropped 0 bases and J dropped 1; count of bases not matched to a gene: 2. The chain's CDR3 is CASSLGTSGSGTDTQYF. As DNA, the CDR3 is TGCGCCAGCAGCTTGGGGACTAGCGGGAGCGGCACAGATACGCAGTATTTT.

V gene TRBV19 combines with J gene TRBJ2-3, with 12 bases fitting TRBD2. Germline values: CDR1 LNHDA, CDR2 SQIVND (reference sequence). The V gene end was trimmed by 4 bases and the J gene end by 3 bases; junction bases not matched to a gene: 8. This CDR3 is 17 amino acids long. The CDR3 sequence is CASSTRLAGESTDTQYF. DNA for the CDR3: TGTGCCAGTAGTACCCGACTAGCGGGAGAGTCGACAGATACGCAGTATTTT.

This clonotype was recorded at least ten times. This chain joins TRBV5-5 and TRBJ1-3, with D hard to call. This CDR3 is 15 amino acids long. V was pared by 3 bases and J by 0 bases, with 10 bases between. The germline V gene encodes CDR1 SGHKS and CDR2 YYEKEE (reference sequence). The CDR3 DNA follows: TGTGCCAGCAGCTCGTTGCCAGGCTCTGGAAACACCATATATTTT. Its translation is CASSSLPGSGNTIYF.

There are many counts of this clonotype. The rearrangement joins TRBV7-2 to TRBJ2-7; possibly TRBD2 for D (6 bases). The CDR3 runs to 15 residues. The germline V gene has CDR1 SGHTA and CDR2 FQGNSA. V was shortened by 2 bases and J by 4 bases, with 15 bases between the two germline ends. The CDR3 sequence is CASSLSRPLAYEQYF. The CDR3 DNA follows: TGTGCCAGCAGCTTATCCCGCCCCCTAGCGTACGAGCAGTACTTC.

This clonotype turned up a few times. The chain couples TRBV6-5 to TRBJ2-1; 14 nucleotides agree with TRBD2. Germline V lookup: CDR1 MNHEY, CDR2 SVGAGI. V dropped 4 bases and J dropped 9; count of bases not matched to a gene: 11. The CDR3 runs to 17 residues. In nucleotides, the CDR3 is TGTGCCAGCAGTTCGACGGGACTAGCGGGAGTTTGGGTTGAGCAGTTCTTC. Translating gives CASSSTGLAGVWVEQFF.

The J gene is TRBJ2-1, the V gene TRBV2; possibly TRBD2 for D (6 bases). Trimming left V 4 bases short and J 1 base short, with 20 bases between. The CDR3 totals 18 residues. Looked up from germline, CDR1 is SNHLY and CDR2 is FYNNEI. The CDR3 region has the DNA TGTGCCAGCAGTGTCCCTCCCGGCGGGAAAAGGTCCTACAATGAGCAGTTCTTC. Amino acids: CASSVPPGGKRSYNEQFF.

This clonotype was seen at least ten times. The chain carries TRBV7-9 and TRBJ1-1, with D unclear. The CDR3 loop spans 13 amino acids. The V gene's germline CDR1 is SEHNR and CDR2 FQNEAQ (reference sequence). The V and J ends lost 2 bases and 4 bases respectively, with 8 bases between them. In DNA, the CDR3 is TGTGCCAGCAGCTTAAAAGGGTTCACTGAAGCTTTCTTT. Translated, it gives CASSLKGFTEAFF.

This clonotype was found many times. The rearrangement links TRBV27 to TRBJ2-1; tentatively, D is TRBD2 (6 bases). With 5 bases removed from V and 6 bases from J, the gap between germline ends came to 17 bases. The CDR3 runs to 15 residues. Germline loops: CDR1 MNHEY, CDR2 SMNVEV (reference sequence). The DNA of the CDR3 is TGTGCCAGCAGTACCTGGAGGGCAAGGGGCAATGAGCAGTTCTTC. Protein product: CASSTWRARGNEQFF.

On this clonotype itself: At one end, the junction sequence differs from germline, possibly due to a read error. The chain has TRBV6-1 and TRBJ2-6, with D perhaps TRBD1 or TRBD2 (5 bases each). Germline CDR1 reads MNHNS; CDR2 reads SASEGT. The CDR3 length is 19 residues. The CDR3 bases are TGTGCCAGCAGGATTATAACGGGACGTCCCTACTCTGGGGCCAACGGCCTGACTTTC. Residues: CASRIITGRPYSGANGLTF.

This clonotype came up a few times. The V and J genes are TRBV5-1 and TRBJ1-2; 9 bases agree with TRBD1. Trimming took 5 bases from V and 4 from J; bases not matched to a gene: 24. Germline CDR1 reads SGHRS; CDR2 reads YFSETQ. The CDR3 has 20 residues. CDR3 nucleotide sequence: TGCGCCAGCAGGACCGACATACTCCCGGGACAGGGTTGGAGGCTCTATGGCTACACCTTC. Protein sequence: CASRTDILPGQGWRLYGYTF.

Ten or more counts support this clonotype. V usage is TRBV15 and J usage is TRBJ2-1; the match to TRBD2 covers 14 bases. The J segment lost 7 bases and the V segment lost 7 bases, leaving 6 bases of the junction unmatched. The CDR3 has 15 residues. CDR1 and CDR2 from the germline V gene are LNHNV and YYDKDF (reference sequence). CDR3 sequence (DNA): TGTGCCACCAACCCGACTAGCGGGAGGGTGAATGAGCAGTTCTTC. Translated: CATNPTSGRVNEQFF.